This T cell receptor beta chain was profiled in a study of blood T cell repertoires in COVID-19. Study at large: COVID-19 samples collected from the United States, Italy and Spain covered acute and convalescent phases.

CDR1 and CDR2 (germline): MNHEY, SVGAGI. V gave up 5 bases and J gave up 7 bases, with 8 bases separating them. The CDR3 runs 12 residues. Under the authors' procedure: Amplification of reference gene primers provided the estimated nucleated cell counts. The table came from immunoSEQ multiplex PCR; TCRdb's copy has only in-frame clones and leaves some out. V and J calls plus clone size are reproduced from that table; the DNA served to infer D and trimming. The sample has roughly 230,000 clones, roughly four fifths seen once. Source material: peripheral blood. The TCR comes from a woman aged 45-59 years with acute or convalescent COVID-19. This rearrangement joins TRBV6-5 to TRBJ2-2; D remains unclear. The chain's CDR3 is CASSPLYGELFF. As DNA, the CDR3 is TGTGCCAGCAGTCCCCTATACGGGGAGCTGTTTTTT.